This T cell receptor beta chain stems from a study of blood T cell repertoires in COVID-19. Study as a whole: COVID-19 samples collected from the United States, Italy and Spain covered acute and convalescent phases.

Only in-frame clones appear in the TCRdb table, and some are missing; sequencing was by immunoSEQ multiplex PCR. The data contain some 390,000 clones, roughly 89% of them singletons. Trimming took 4 bases from V and 4 from J; bases not matched to a gene: 8. There are 15 residues in the CDR3. Germline V gene lookup returns CDR1 SGHNT and CDR2 YYREEE (reference sequence). The sequence derives from a woman younger than 45 who had recovered from COVID-19. Specimen: PBMCs or T cells enriched from blood (not recorded which). The gene calls are TRBV5-4 and TRBJ2-7, with TRBD1 matching over 10 bases. CDR3 sequence reads: CASSKATGGLYEQYF. CDR3 in DNA: TGTGCCAGCAGCAAAGCGACAGGGGGCTTGTACGAGCAGTACTTC. Complete variable domain (other parts from reference TRBV5-4 and TRBJ2-7): ETGVTQSPTHLIKTRGQQVTLRCSSQSGHNTVSWYQQALGQGPQFIFQYYREEENGRGNFPPRFSGLQFPNYSSELNVNALELDDSALYLCASSKATGGLYEQYFGPGTRLTVT.